This TCR beta chain derives from a study of T cells in Graves' hyperthyroidism and ophthalmopathy. The CDR3 regions of TCR beta were amplified from RNA transcripts. Using the HTBI primer set, a first-round RT-PCR was run on the TCR CDR3. One entry per CDR3 protein, called by TCRdb with MiXCR from the multiplex PCR reads. This table holds approximately 410,000 distinct CDR3 sequences, over 12% found once. This clonotype occurred a few times. The junction had 9 bases not matched to a gene; V was cut back by 6 bases and J by 4 bases. This CDR3 has 16 amino acids. The germline V gene has CDR1 KGHSH and CDR2 LQKENI.

V usage is TRBV18 and J usage is TRBJ2-3; 11 bases map to TRBD2. The source of this sequence is a man younger than 35 with Graves' ophthalmopathy. The sequencing sample was made of blood. CDR3 in DNA: TGTGCCAGCTCCCCCAGGTCTAGCGGGGGGCCAGATACGCAGTATTTT. Translated: CASSPRSSGGPDTQYF.